A single sample gave rise to the 7 T cell receptor beta chains below, sequenced in a study. TCRdb fed the RT-PCR reads into MiXCR, producing one record per CDR3 protein. The profile shows approximately 720,000 distinct CDR3 sequences, 12% to 15% of them singletons. The sequencing input was memory CD4+ T cells from blood. These receptors were taken from a female donor in good health, serving as a healthy control.

This clonotype has a count of ten or more. The DNA for the CDR3 is TGCAGCGTTGCCCGGGACAGGCGTACGAATGAGCAGTTCTTC. Translating gives CSVARDRRTNEQFF. This sequence joins TRBV29-1 and TRBJ2-1; 8 bases are shared with TRBD1. The germline V gene encodes CDR1 SQVTM and CDR2 ANQGSEA. The CDR3 covers 14 residues. J was trimmed by 7 bases and V by 4 bases; bases with no gene match: 9.

The chain carries TRBV28 and TRBJ2-3; D is ambiguous. V was trimmed by 7 bases and J by 2 bases, leaving 10 bases between them. CDR3 length equals 13 residues. Germline CDR1 and CDR2: MDHEN and SYDVKM. In nucleotides, the CDR3 is TGTGCCAGCACCACGCTGGTCACAGATACGCAGTATTTT. Amino acid sequence: CASTTLVTDTQYF.

There are a few counts of this clonotype. The chain employs TRBV7-2 and TRBJ1-1; 10 nucleotides match TRBD1. The J segment lost 5 bases and the V segment lost 4 bases, leaving 7 bases of the junction unmatched. The CDR3 is 15 residues long. From germline, CDR1 is SGHTA and CDR2 FQGNSA. CDR3 sequence reads: CASSSSDRGWTEAFF. The DNA for the CDR3 is TGTGCCAGCAGCTCCTCGGACAGGGGGTGGACTGAAGCTTTCTTT.

This clonotype was found once. The V gene is TRBV27, the J gene TRBJ1-1, with D perhaps matching TRBD1 (5 bases). CDR3 length equals 13 residues. With 5 bases removed from V and 5 bases from J, the gap between germline ends came to 12 bases. Germline lookup yields CDR1 MNHEY and CDR2 SMNVEV (reference sequence). Here the CDR3 reads CASSIGEGTEAFF. CDR3 DNA sequence: TGTGCCAGCAGTATAGGGGAAGGGACTGAAGCTTTCTTT.

This clonotype has more than one count but fewer than ten. This rearrangement joins TRBV5-4 to TRBJ1-6; D unclear. This CDR3 comprises 15 residues. Trimming stripped 4 bases from V and 7 bases from J, with 15 bases between. Germline V gives CDR1 SGHNT, CDR2 YYREEE (reference sequence). The CDR3 DNA follows: TGTGCCAGCAGCGGCGCCCCATATAGCAATTCACCCCTCCACTTT. Translation: CASSGAPYSNSPLHF.

This clonotype was recorded a few times. This chain links TRBV7-2 with TRBJ2-7; TRBD1 agrees at 9 bases. Germline assignment: CDR1 SGHTA and CDR2 FQGNSA. This CDR3 has 15 amino acids. The V gene end was trimmed by 1 base and the J gene end by 6 bases; junction bases not matched to a gene: 7. In nucleotides, the CDR3 is TGTGCCAGCAGCTTAGGACAGGGGGGTACGGGCGAGCAGTACTTC. The encoded protein is CASSLGQGGTGEQYF.

The rearrangement uses TRBV28 and TRBJ1-3; 9 positions match TRBD1. J was trimmed by 4 bases and V by 6 bases; bases with no gene match: 10. The CDR3 has 16 residues. Germline assignment: CDR1 MDHEN and CDR2 SYDVKM. CDR3 in amino acids: CASSSPGQGSGNTIYF. CDR3 nucleotide sequence: TGTGCCAGCAGCAGTCCGGGACAGGGTTCCGGAAACACCATATATTTT.